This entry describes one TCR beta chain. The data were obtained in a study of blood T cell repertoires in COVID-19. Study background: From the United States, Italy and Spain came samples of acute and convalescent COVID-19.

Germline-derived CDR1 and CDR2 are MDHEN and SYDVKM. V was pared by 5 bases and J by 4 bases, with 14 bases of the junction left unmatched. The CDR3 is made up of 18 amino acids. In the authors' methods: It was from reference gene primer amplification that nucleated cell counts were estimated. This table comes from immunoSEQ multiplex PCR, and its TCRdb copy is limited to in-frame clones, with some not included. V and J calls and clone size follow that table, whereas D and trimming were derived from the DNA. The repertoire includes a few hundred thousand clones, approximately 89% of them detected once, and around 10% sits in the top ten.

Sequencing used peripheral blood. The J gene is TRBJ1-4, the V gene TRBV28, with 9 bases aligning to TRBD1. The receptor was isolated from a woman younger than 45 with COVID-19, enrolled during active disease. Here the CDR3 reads CASSPHRDRVRGNEKLFF. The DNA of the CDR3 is TGTGCCAGCAGTCCCCACCGGGACAGGGTAAGGGGTAATGAAAAACTGTTTTTT.